The T cell receptor (beta chain) under discussion was sequenced for a study of T-cell reconstitution after alpha-beta-depleted transplantation in children (dated by TCRdb to about 2016). For context, the study as a whole: The study quantitatively tracked T-cell immune reconstitution after TCRalphabeta/CD19-depleted allogeneic hematopoietic cell transplantation in children using TCR repertoire profiling.

The library was built by means of PCR. TCRdb shows the sequencer as Illumina HiSeq 2500. TCR library preparation used molecular barcoding, with unique molecular identifiers applied to normalize quantification of the TCRbeta repertoire. TCRdb reworked the public reads: Q25 trimming with fastp, MiXCR clone assembly, productive beta chains retained. Rows with one shared CDR3 protein collapse into an entry with the most common genes and DNA. Across this sample there are hundreds of thousands of distinct CDR3 sequences, with about 14% seen only once. The ten biggest clones cover 4% to 5.5% of the sample. With respect to this clonotype: Its antigen specificity is not known. The sample holds no much larger clone one base away, and base qualities are not on file.

At the junction V is shortened by 6 bases and J by 6 bases; bases outside the gene matches: 11. Counted from cysteine to phenylalanine, this CDR3 has 15 amino acids. This entry keeps only the CDR3 DNA: 45 bases, framed from base 1. Recombination connected TRBV12-3 or TRBV12-4 to TRBJ2-1; 7 bases in the middle match TRBD1. The receptor's source is a human donor who donated a stem cell graft to a child with Fanconi anemia. Sequenced material: PBMCs, taken from the stem cell graft. The CDR3 protein sequence reads: CASSRDRSMFNEQFF. The DNA reads as follows: TGTGCCAGCAGCCGGGACAGATCTATGTTCAATGAGCAGTTCTTC.